This entry lists 9 T cell receptor beta chains sequenced from one sample in a study of human T cells and chemical hapten exposure. Stated time point: pre-sensitization, week 0. As for treatment: therapeutic diphenylcyclopropenone sensitization with weekly scalp DPC. TCRdb itself ran the RACE reads through MiXCR, one entry per CDR3 protein. The sample has 200,000 to 300,000 distinct CDR3 sequences, 7.5% to 9% seen once; the top ten hold 2% to 3%. Here the sequenced sample was whole blood, taken in connection with sensitization to the hapten diphenylcyclopropenone (DPC). These receptors originate from a middle-aged woman with alopecia areata. Some clones in this sample may be carry-over from other donors' samples.

In nucleotides, the CDR3 is TGTGCCAGTACTACAGGGATTGACTCTGGAAACACCATATATTTT. Translating gives CASTTGIDSGNTIYF. V usage is TRBV28 and J usage is TRBJ1-3, with D tentatively TRBD1 (6 bases). The CDR3 has 15 residues. Germline assignment: CDR1 MDHEN and CDR2 SYDVKM. Trimming took 9 bases from V and 0 from J, leaving 15 bases between them.

This clonotype was recorded a few times. The CDR3 DNA reads TGTGCCAGCAATAGAGGACTAGCGGGAGACAATGAGCAGTTCTTC. Its protein is CASNRGLAGDNEQFF. The rearrangement joins TRBV12-3 or TRBV12-4 to TRBJ2-1, with 13 bases that match TRBD2. Trimming took 7 bases from V and 5 from J; bases not matched to a gene: 5. This CDR3 is 15 amino acids long.

This clonotype has ten or more counts. The rearrangement joins TRBV7-9 to TRBJ1-3; no reliable D call. Trimming took off 3 bases at V and 0 bases at J, with 18 bases between the two ends. CDR1 and CDR2 from the germline V gene are SEHNR and FQNEAQ (reference sequence). CDR3 size: 18 residues. CDR3 DNA sequence: TGTGCCAGCAGCTTGACCCCAGTAGGTGGGAGCTCTGGAAACACCATATATTTT. This gives the protein CASSLTPVGGSSGNTIYF.

In this sample, this clonotype turned up many times. V and J are TRBV11-2 and TRBJ2-2, with D perhaps TRBD2 (5 bases). The CDR3 has 16 amino acids. Germline CDR1 reads SGHAT; CDR2 reads FQNNGV. The germline V and J ends were trimmed by 5 bases and 2 bases, with 15 bases remaining between them. The CDR3 nucleotides are TGTGCCAGCAGCCCCCGGGGTAGCGCAAACACCGGGGAGCTGTTTTTT. Protein product: CASSPRGSANTGELFF.

The chain's CDR3 is CASSQARTQPSYEQYF. The CDR3 DNA is TGCGCCAGCAGCCAAGCTAGGACTCAGCCGTCCTACGAGCAGTACTTC. The chain uses TRBV4-3 and TRBJ2-7; TRBD2 might be the D (5 bases). Per germline, CDR1 LGHNA and CDR2 YSLEER. Trimming cost V 1 base and J 1 base, with 14 bases left between them. The CDR3 has 16 residues.

In its sample, this clonotype was seen a few times. This rearrangement joins TRBV20-1 to TRBJ2-1, with D maybe TRBD2 (6 bases). CDR1 and CDR2 from the germline V gene are DFQATT and SNEGSKA (reference sequence). The CDR3 is 13 amino acids. V was clipped by 3 bases and J by 4 bases, with 10 bases between them. CDR3 protein: CSARGGIYNEQFF. CDR3 bases: TGCAGTGCTAGGGGGGGTATATACAATGAGCAGTTCTTC.

The chain couples TRBV6-1 to TRBJ2-1; the match to TRBD2 covers 9 bases. Trimming removed 1 base from V and 0 bases from J; junction bases left unmatched: 10. Germline V gene sequence: CDR1 MNHNS, CDR2 SASEGT. This CDR3 has 19 residues. The CDR3 region has the DNA TGTGCCAGCAGTGAAGTCTTGGCTAGCGGGAAGAGCTCCTACAATGAGCAGTTCTTC. Amino acid sequence: CASSEVLASGKSSYNEQFF.

The CDR3 DNA reads TGCAGTGCTAGAGATCCCGGGCAAAACACCATATATTTT. As protein: CSARDPGQNTIYF. The chain combines TRBV20-1 with TRBJ1-3, with unresolved D. Trimming removed 0 bases from V and 6 bases from J, with 9 bases in between. Germline V gene lookup returns CDR1 DFQATT and CDR2 SNEGSKA (reference sequence). CDR3 length: 13 amino acids.

The V call is TRBV12-3 or TRBV12-4, the J call TRBJ2-7; tentative D call: TRBD2 (6 bases). Deletions cut 4 bases from V and 5 bases from J, with 12 bases between. This CDR3 has 13 residues. CDR3 loop: CASSSGVRNEQYF. CDR3 DNA: TGTGCCAGCAGTTCGGGGGTACGAAACGAGCAGTACTTC.